The sequence of this T cell receptor (beta chain) was determined in a study of blood T cell repertoires in COVID-19. Whole-study context: The samples span acute and convalescent COVID-19 from the United States, Italy and Spain. PBMCs, B-cell-depleted T cells, or T cells were the source of the cDNA or gDNA that made up the material.

Original analysis: It was from reference gene primer amplification that nucleated cell counts were estimated. Only in-frame clones appear in the TCRdb table, and some are missing; sequencing was by immunoSEQ multiplex PCR. The D gene and trimming were derived from the DNA, and the V and J assignments and clone size from that table. The sample consists of more than 95,000 clones, roughly 79% of them appearing once. The TCR comes from a man between 65 and 85 years old with active or convalescent COVID-19. Sequences were obtained from peripheral blood.

CDR3 amino acids: CAILADTQYF. DNA for the CDR3: TGTGCCATCTTGGCCGATACGCAGTATTTT. This chain uses TRBV10-3 with TRBJ2-3; no firm D call. The CDR3 sequence is 10 residues long. Trimming pared 8 bases from V and 6 bases from J, leaving 6 bases between. Germline V lookup: CDR1 ENHRY, CDR2 SYGVKD.